Listed below are T cell receptor beta chains from one sample, sequenced in a study of spatial heterogeneity in lung cancer. Each CDR3 protein gets one entry after TCRdb re-called the 5' RACE reads with MiXCR. The sample shows roughly 10,000 distinct CDR3 sequences, about 4% of them seen only once. The sample was PBMCs, taken at surgery. These receptors originate from a female donor with early-stage non-small cell lung cancer. Each CDR3 is given with its conserved first and last residue. The order of the fields is D gene, clone size, J gene, V gene, CDR3 length, CDR3 protein, CDR3 DNA. D genes are given only for firm matches. A row's size may be missing; if present it is once, few, many or a size class.

- many TRBJ2-3 TRBV5-1 16 CASSLNGRTSTDTQYF TGCGCCAGCAGCTTGAATGGGAGGACTAGCACAGATACGCAGTATTTT
- many TRBJ2-2 TRBV27 17 CASSFLLTGANTGELFF TGTGCCAGCAGTTTCCTCCTGACAGGTGCGAACACCGGGGAGCTGTTTTTT
- few TRBJ1-4 TRBV2 13 CARADSHNEKLFF TGTGCCAGGGCGGACAGTCATAATGAAAAACTGTTTTTT
TRBD2 many TRBJ2-1 TRBV24-1 14 CATSALSGANEQFF TGTGCCACCAGTGCCCTTAGCGGGGCCAATGAGCAGTTCTTC
TRBD2 many TRBJ2-5 TRBV28 14 CASNRLAAQETQYF TGTGCCAGCAATCGGCTAGCGGCACAAGAGACCCAGTACTTC
- many TRBJ1-1 TRBV6-1 13 CASSEAIGTGPFF TGTGCCAGCAGTGAAGCAATCGGGACCGGGCCTTTCTTT
- many TRBJ2-5 TRBV5-1 14 CASSPTAMKETQYF TGCGCCAGCAGCCCGACTGCCATGAAAGAGACCCAGTACTTC
TRBD2 many TRBJ2-1 TRBV7-2 15 CASSPRGGPYNEQFF TGTGCCAGCAGCCCCCGGGGGGGTCCCTACAATGAGCAGTTCTTC
- many TRBJ2-1 TRBV7-8 15 CASRPTIRGNNEQFF TGTGCCAGCAGGCCAACGATTCGGGGGAACAATGAGCAGTTCTTC
- many TRBJ1-3 TRBV4-2 16 CASSQDGADSGNTIYF TGTGCCAGCAGCCAAGATGGGGCCGACTCTGGAAACACCATATATTTT
TRBD1 - TRBJ2-7 TRBV6-5 15 CASSSGTGGGYEQYF TGTGCCAGCAGTTCCGGGACAGGGGGTGGATACGAGCAGTACTTC
TRBD1 - TRBJ2-3 TRBV6-2/TRBV6-3 18 CASSYPDRGLRSTDTQYF TGTGCCAGCAGTTACCCTGACAGGGGGCTACGGAGCACAGATACGCAGTATTTT
- - TRBJ1-1 TRBV6-1 13 CASSEVGRGEAFF TGTGCCAGCAGTGAAGTCGGGCGCGGCGAAGCTTTCTTT
TRBD2 many TRBJ2-7 TRBV28 14 CASSEQRGTYEQYF TGTGCCAGCAGTGAACAGCGGGGTACCTACGAGCAGTACTTC
- many TRBJ1-4 TRBV4-1 13 CASSQDRRGGLFF TGCGCCAGCAGCCAAGACCGACGGGGGGGCCTGTTTTTT
- many TRBJ2-2 TRBV7-9 16 CASSLHLTWGAGELFF TGTGCCAGCAGCTTACACCTCACCTGGGGAGCCGGGGAGCTGTTTTTT
TRBD2 many TRBJ2-3 TRBV18 18 CASSPLRVAGPRTDTQYF TGTGCCAGCTCACCCCTCCGGGTAGCGGGGCCTCGCACAGATACGCAGTATTTT
TRBD2 many TRBJ2-3 TRBV20-1 16 CSASGIAGPAADTQYF TGCAGTGCTAGTGGGATAGCGGGCCCAGCAGCAGATACGCAGTATTTT
TRBD1 many TRBJ1-2 TRBV28 14 CASSPLTGVSGYTF TGTGCCAGCAGCCCCCTGACAGGGGTGAGTGGCTACACCTTC
- many TRBJ2-1 TRBV29-1 15 CSVDEVGGSYNEQFF TGCAGCGTTGATGAAGTTGGGGGTAGCTACAATGAGCAGTTCTTC
- many TRBJ2-3 TRBV6-5 14 CASSVASSTDTQYF TGTGCCAGCAGTGTCGCTAGCTCCACAGATACGCAGTATTTT
- few TRBJ1-5 TRBV19 14 CASSIVRGGQPQHF TGTGCCAGTAGTATTGTGAGGGGTGGTCAGCCCCAGCATTTT
TRBD2 many TRBJ2-3 TRBV28 17 CASSPGTSGSRTDTQYF TGTGCCAGCAGTCCCGGGACTAGCGGGAGTAGAACAGATACGCAGTATTTT
TRBD1 - TRBJ2-7 TRBV6-2/TRBV6-3 16 CASSYGPGDSLYEQYF TGTGCCAGCAGTTACGGACCCGGGGACAGCCTCTACGAGCAGTACTTC
TRBD2 - TRBJ2-3 TRBV4-2 20 CASGLRSGTSGGGSTDTQYF TGTGCCAGCGGCCTTCGCTCCGGGACTAGCGGAGGTGGGAGCACAGATACGCAGTATTTT
TRBD2 medium-sized TRBJ2-5 TRBV28 15 CASTMTSGPQETQYF TGTGCCAGCACCATGACTAGCGGGCCTCAAGAGACCCAGTACTTC
- many TRBJ2-3 TRBV9 14 CASSGGLSEDTQYF TGTGCCAGCAGCGGGGGACTCTCTGAAGATACGCAGTATTTT
- many TRBJ1-5 TRBV27 13 CASSPWRNQPQHF TGTGCCAGCAGCCCATGGAGAAATCAGCCCCAGCATTTT
TRBD1 - TRBJ1-1 TRBV2 16 CASSEGGTGANTQAFF TGTGCCAGCAGTGAAGGGGGGACAGGCGCGAACACTCAAGCTTTCTTT
- many TRBJ2-7 TRBV7-8 13 CASSKDRLYEQYF TGTGCCAGCAGCAAAGACCGACTCTACGAGCAGTACTTC
TRBD2 - TRBJ2-1 TRBV12-3/TRBV12-4 14 CASSPPRGDHEQFF TGTGCCAGCAGCCCACCCCGGGGGGATCATGAGCAGTTCTTC